This entry lists 30 T cell receptor beta chains sequenced from one sample in a study of OX40 agonist ivuxolimab in advanced cancers. Profiled with immunoSEQ multiplex PCR; TCRdb holds only in-frame clones, not every one. This sample yields fewer than 85,000 clones, of which less than 90% are seen a single time; about 0.49% belongs to the top ten. The input for sequencing was CD4+ or CD8+ T cells sorted from blood, taken in a trial of the OX40 agonist ivuxolimab. The receptors here all came from an adult with an advanced solid tumor such as melanoma, head and neck, liver or kidney cancer.

This clone was picked up a small number of times. The J gene is TRBJ1-2, the V gene TRBV10-3; perhaps TRBD1 as D (5 bases). This CDR3 region has 11 residues. CDR1 and CDR2 (germline): ENHRY, SYGVKD. V shed 11 bases and J shed 8 bases, with 15 bases lying between them. The chain's CDR3 is CALQGIGGYTF. The CDR3 DNA reads TGTGCCTTGCAGGGAATAGGCGGCTACACCTTC.

The V gene is TRBV5-1, the J gene TRBJ2-1; 7 bases match TRBD1. This CDR3 spans 15 amino acids. V lost 3 bases, J lost 2 bases, and 5 bases stayed unmatched. Germline loops: CDR1 SGHRS, CDR2 YFSETQ. CDR3 sequence reads: CASSSTGQPYNEQFF. The CDR3 DNA follows: TGCGCCAGCAGCTCCACGGGACAGCCCTACAATGAGCAGTTCTTC.

This chain links TRBV27 with TRBJ1-2, with a weak D call TRBD1 (6 bases). V shed 3 bases and J shed 8 bases, with 13 bases lying between them. Germline CDR1 MNHEY, CDR2 SMNVEV (reference sequence). This CDR3 region has 13 residues. The CDR3 nucleotides read TGTGCCAGCAGTTTTACCGGGACAAGAGGCTACACCTTC. Residues: CASSFTGTRGYTF.

This chain uses TRBV5-8 with TRBJ1-1, with a possible D match to TRBD1 (5 bases). CDR3 length: 12 amino acids. Trimming stripped 6 bases from V and 8 bases from J, with 14 bases between. The germline CDR1 and CDR2 sequences are SGHTS and YDEGEE. Written as DNA, the CDR3 is TGTGCCAGCAAAGGGGACGTTTGGGAAGCTTTCTTT. The encoded protein is CASKGDVWEAFF.

V usage is TRBV7-3 and J usage is TRBJ2-1; 13 bases are a match to TRBD2. Trimming took 3 bases from V and 7 from J; bases not matched to a gene: 3. Germline V gene sequence: CDR1 SGHTA, CDR2 FQGTGA. The CDR3 loop spans 15 amino acids. In nucleotides, the CDR3 is TGTGCCAGCAGCTTGACTAGCGGGGGGTGGAATGAGCAGTTCTTC. Translation gives CASSLTSGGWNEQFF.

The gene calls are TRBV29-1 and TRBJ1-1; D might be TRBD1 (5 bases). Per the germline V gene, CDR1 is SQVTM and CDR2 is ANQGSEA. The length of the CDR3 is 14 residues. V gave up 3 bases and J gave up 2 bases, with 13 bases separating them. Here the CDR3 DNA reads TGCAGCGTTGACACCGCTAGGGGAAACACTGAAGCTTTCTTT. It encodes CSVDTARGNTEAFF.

The gene calls are TRBV6-6 and TRBJ2-3; D gene unclear. Per the germline V gene, CDR1 is MNHNY and CDR2 is SVGAGI (reference sequence). The V gene lost 2 bases and the J gene lost 0 bases, with 6 bases spanning the gap. CDR3 length: 14 residues. CDR3 sequence reads: CASSYTESTDTQYF. The CDR3 nucleotides are TGTGCCAGCAGTTACACTGAGAGCACAGATACGCAGTATTTT.

This clone came up a few times. The chain has TRBV7-3 and TRBJ1-1; 7 bases align to TRBD1. Germline CDR1 and CDR2: SGHTA and FQGTGA. CDR3 length: 13 amino acids. The V and J ends lost 6 bases and 7 bases, in that order; junction bases with no gene match: 8. DNA of the CDR3: TGTGCCAGCAGTTCCCGACAGGGCAATGAAGCTTTCTTT. It encodes CASSSRQGNEAFF.

CDR3 in DNA: TGTGCCAGCAGCTCCCTTGGGACAGGGGGAGAGACCCAGTACTTC. This codes for CASSSLGTGGETQYF. V is TRBV7-9 and J is TRBJ2-5; TRBD1 agrees at 11 bases. The CDR3 spans 15 residues. The J segment lost 4 bases and the V segment lost 4 bases, leaving 5 bases of the junction unmatched. Germline V gene sequence: CDR1 SEHNR, CDR2 FQNEAQ (reference sequence).

This clone showed up just a few times. This chain links TRBV9 with TRBJ1-3, with D possibly TRBD1 on 5 matching bases. This CDR3 has 16 amino acids. V lost 0 bases and J 6 bases, leaving 16 bases between the germline ends. The germline gives CDR1 SGDLS, CDR2 YYNGEE. CDR3 sequence reads: CASSVGTGSLANTIYF. CDR3 nucleotide sequence: TGTGCCAGCAGCGTAGGTACAGGCTCGTTGGCAAACACCATATATTTT.

The chain employs TRBV9 and TRBJ2-7, with TRBD2 matching 13 bases. J was trimmed by 5 bases and V by 3 bases; bases with no gene match: 8. Per the germline V gene, CDR1 is SGDLS and CDR2 is YYNGEE. The CDR3 sequence is 16 residues long. CDR3 bases: TGTGCCAGCAGCGCAGGACTAGCGGGAGAGTTCAACGAGCAGTACTTC. Translating gives CASSAGLAGEFNEQYF.

The genes are TRBV2 and TRBJ2-7; D is uncertain. Germline V CDR1 and CDR2: SNHLY, FYNNEI. The CDR3 has 11 amino acids. Trimming shortened V by 10 bases and J by 4 bases, and 11 bases separated the two germline ends. CDR3 sequence (DNA): TGTGCCACCGGTAGGAATTACGAGCAGTACTTC. Encoded protein: CATGRNYEQYF. The entire variable domain, with the rest obtained from reference TRBV2 and TRBJ2-7, is as follows: EPEVTQTPSHQVTQMGQEVILRCVPISNHLYFYWYRQILGQKVEFLVSFYNNEISEKSEIFDDQFSVERPDGSNFTLKIRSTKLEDSAMYFCATGRNYEQYFGPGTRLTVT.

V is TRBV30 and J is TRBJ1-5, with 9 bases identical to TRBD1. The CDR3 extends over 18 amino acids. The germline CDR1 and CDR2 sequences are GTSNPN and SVGIG (reference sequence). V dropped 1 base and J dropped 5; count of bases not matched to a gene: 15. This chain's CDR3 is CAWSAGTGRGGIYQPQHF. In DNA, the CDR3 is TGTGCCTGGAGTGCCGGGACAGGGAGGGGGGGTATTTATCAGCCCCAGCATTTT.

The chain has TRBV30 and TRBJ1-2; D gene ambiguous. This CDR3 contains 12 residues. CDR1 and CDR2 (germline): GTSNPN, SVGIG (reference sequence). V lost 0 bases, J lost 4 bases, and 6 bases lay in between. The CDR3 nucleotides read TGTGCCTGGAGTGTGCCATTCTATGGCTACACCTTC. Amino acid sequence: CAWSVPFYGYTF. Full variable domain (rest looked up from reference TRBV30 and TRBJ1-2): SQTIHQWPATLVQPVGSPLSLECTVEGTSNPNLYWYRQAAGRGLQLLFYSVGIGQISSEVPQNLSASRPQDRQFILSSKKLLLSDSGFYLCAWSVPFYGYTFGSGTRLTVV.

The rearrangement uses TRBV4-1 and TRBJ1-2; D is uncertain. V lost 5 bases and J lost 0, with 13 bases in between. CDR1 and CDR2 (germline): MGHRA, YSYEKL. This CDR3 contains 15 residues. The CDR3 nucleotides are TGCGCCAGCAGCTCACTACTTCCGGCTAACTATGGCTACACCTTC. Translating it yields CASSSLLPANYGYTF.

The chain has TRBV11-3 and TRBJ2-7; TRBD2 might be the D (5 bases). Deletions cut 0 bases from V and 8 bases from J, with 8 bases between. The CDR3 is made up of 12 amino acids. Germline CDR1 and CDR2: SGHNT and YENEEA. As DNA, the CDR3 is TGTGCCAGCAGCTTAGAGCCGACTAAGCAGTACTTC. Its protein is CASSLEPTKQYF.

This chain links TRBV25-1 with TRBJ1-1; 8 bases align to TRBD1. There are 15 residues in the CDR3. Germline-derived CDR1 and CDR2 are MGHDK and SYGVNS. The ends lost 5 bases at V and 3 bases at J; junction bases unmatched: 8. CDR3 sequence reads: CASSKTGGGYTEAFF. In nucleotides, the CDR3 is TGTGCCAGCAGTAAAACAGGGGGAGGATACACTGAAGCTTTCTTT.

The rearrangement links TRBV29-1 to TRBJ2-3, with TRBD2 identical over 13 bases. Germline V gene lookup returns CDR1 SQVTM and CDR2 ANQGSEA. The CDR3 is 15 amino acids. The V gene end was trimmed by 4 bases and the J gene end by 8 bases; junction bases not matched to a gene: 9. The DNA of the CDR3 is TGCAGCGTTGGACCGGGACTAGCGGGACGAGGTACGCAGTATTTT. Its protein product is CSVGPGLAGRGTQYF.

The rearrangement links TRBV5-4 to TRBJ1-2; 8 bases fit TRBD1. Trimming removed 3 bases from V and 1 base from J; junction bases left unmatched: 5. The CDR3 spans 15 residues. Germline V lookup: CDR1 SGHNT, CDR2 YYREEE (reference sequence). The CDR3 loop reads CASSSPGGLNYGYTF. CDR3 nucleotides: TGTGCCAGCAGCTCGCCAGGGGGCCTTAACTATGGCTACACCTTC. Looking up the rest from reference TRBV5-4 and TRBJ1-2 gives the full variable domain: ETGVTQSPTHLIKTRGQQVTLRCSSQSGHNTVSWYQQALGQGPQFIFQYYREEENGRGNFPPRFSGLQFPNYSSELNVNALELDDSALYLCASSSPGGLNYGYTFGSGTRLTVV.

This clone appeared once. The chain employs TRBV6-1 and TRBJ2-6; D is perhaps TRBD1 (6 bases). Per the germline V gene, CDR1 is MNHNS and CDR2 is SASEGT. The CDR3 runs to 17 residues. The germline V and J ends were trimmed by 4 bases and 0 bases, with 13 bases remaining between them. The CDR3 is CASSAGDTSSGANVLTF. The DNA of the CDR3 is TGTGCCAGCAGTGCTGGGGACACCAGCTCTGGGGCCAACGTCCTGACTTTC.

This clone was seen a handful of times. The chain has TRBV18 and TRBJ1-2; perhaps TRBD1 as D (5 bases). V lost 6 bases and J 4 bases, leaving 15 bases between the germline ends. The germline gives CDR1 KGHSH, CDR2 LQKENI. The CDR3 has 14 residues. CDR3 coding DNA: TGTGCCAGCTCCGAAGAGGGGCTGCCCTATGGCTACACCTTC. Encoded protein: CASSEEGLPYGYTF.

This clone was observed a few times. The chain combines TRBV9 with TRBJ1-6, with D perhaps matching TRBD1 (5 bases). Germline assignment: CDR1 SGDLS and CDR2 YYNGEE. The CDR3 runs to 16 residues. Trimming left V 0 bases short and J 7 bases short, with 14 bases between. CDR3 sequence: CASSVANGGANSPLHF. Here the CDR3 DNA reads TGTGCCAGCAGCGTAGCTAATGGAGGGGCGAATTCACCCCTCCACTTT.

The V call is TRBV7-8, the J call TRBJ2-5; 8 nucleotides match TRBD2. Unmatched junction bases numbered 5, after V lost 5 bases and J lost 0 bases. CDR1 is SGHVS, CDR2 FQNEAQ, per germline. The CDR3 totals 15 residues. CDR3 amino acids: CASSKGLVYQETQYF. The CDR3 DNA follows: TGTGCCAGCAGCAAGGGACTAGTGTACCAAGAGACCCAGTACTTC.

DNA of the CDR3: TGTGCCTGGAGTAGGACTAGCGGCGCGAACACCGGGGAGCTGTTTTTT. Its translation is CAWSRTSGANTGELFF. This chain connects TRBV30 to TRBJ2-2; 10 positions agree with TRBD2. The CDR3 has 16 residues. In germline, CDR1 is GTSNPN, CDR2 SVGIG (reference sequence). V lost 2 bases to trimming and J lost 0 bases; unmatched junction nucleotides: 3.

The chain uses TRBV6-5 and TRBJ1-2; TRBD1 is a possible D gene (5 bases). This CDR3 region has 12 residues. Between the trimmed V and J ends, which lost 6 bases and 5 bases, there was a span of 10 bases. Germline CDR1 MNHEY, CDR2 SVGAGI. The CDR3 nucleotides are TGTGCCAGCAGACTCGACAGATATGGCTACACCTTC. Amino acid sequence: CASRLDRYGYTF.

The chain recombines TRBV4-3 with TRBJ2-3, with 10 bases lining up with TRBD2. Trimming took 3 bases from V and 2 from J; bases not matched to a gene: 11. Germline V gene lookup returns CDR1 LGHNA and CDR2 YSLEER. CDR3 length: 18 amino acids. In DNA form, the CDR3 reads TGCGCCAGCAGCCAGGCCATAGGAGCGGGGGGGTTCACAGATACGCAGTATTTT. It codes for CASSQAIGAGGFTDTQYF.

The chain carries TRBV7-2 and TRBJ2-7; perhaps TRBD2 as D (6 bases). Germline CDR1 reads SGHTA; CDR2 reads FQGNSA. V was pared by 1 base and J by 3 bases, with 13 bases between. The CDR3 is 15 amino acids. CDR3 DNA: TGTGCCAGCAGCTTAGAGGTGGCAGCGGGCTACGAGCAGTACTTC. It codes for CASSLEVAAGYEQYF.

The chain is built from TRBV2 and TRBJ2-5; 8 bases align to TRBD1. This CDR3 spans 16 amino acids. Per the germline V gene, CDR1 is SNHLY and CDR2 is FYNNEI. The junction had 11 bases not matched to a gene; V was cut back by 4 bases and J by 4 bases. Written as DNA, the CDR3 is TGTGCCAGCAGTGCGCTCCGGACAGGGAGGAGAGAGACCCAGTACTTC. This gives the protein CASSALRTGRRETQYF.

The chain uses TRBV7-9 and TRBJ2-2; D possibly corresponds to TRBD2 (6 bases). V lost 0 bases and J 1 base, leaving 6 bases between the germline ends. CDR3 length equals 15 residues. In germline, CDR1 is SEHNR, CDR2 FQNEAQ (reference sequence). CDR3 DNA: TGTGCCAGCAGCTTAGCCGGGGGGAACACCGGGGAGCTGTTTTTT. Translated: CASSLAGGNTGELFF.

The genes are TRBV30 and TRBJ2-1; D ambiguous. The germline CDR1 and CDR2 sequences are GTSNPN and SVGIG (reference sequence). The germline V and J ends were trimmed by 7 bases and 0 bases, with 10 bases remaining between them. The CDR3 loop spans 13 amino acids. Written as DNA, the CDR3 is TGTGCCTTCATGTTTAGCTCCTACAATGAGCAGTTCTTC. It yields the protein CAFMFSSYNEQFF.